This T cell receptor beta chain was obtained from a study of human T cells and chemical hapten exposure. Background on the study: The variation in per-sample TCR yields arose mainly from small differences in pooled library volumes.

CDR3 length equals 16 residues. Between the trimmed V and J ends, which lost 5 bases and 9 bases, there was a span of 23 bases. Germline V gene lookup returns CDR1 SEHNR and CDR2 FQNEAQ (reference sequence). Via MiXCR, TCRdb re-called the RACE reads, giving one row per CDR3 protein. Of 85,000 to 90,000 distinct CDR3 sequences in the sample, 8% to 10% were seen once. This clonotype was seen more than once but under ten times. Documented time point: pre-sensitization, week 0. As for treatment: therapeutic diphenylcyclopropenone sensitization with weekly scalp DPC. The sequencing here drew on whole blood, taken in connection with sensitization to the hapten diphenylcyclopropenone (DPC). The clonotype was recovered from a woman in her thirties or forties with alopecia areata. Some clones in this sample may be carry-over from other donors' samples. The rearrangement uses TRBV7-9 and TRBJ2-1; possible D gene TRBD2, 7 bases. CDR3 in DNA: TGTGCCAGCAGCCTCAAGGGGGGGGCAAGATCTATTGAGCAGTTCTTC. It translates to CASSLKGGARSIEQFF.